This T cell receptor beta chain is from a study of T cells after yellow fever vaccination. Across the study: Low-cell-number fractions underwent preparation using SMART-Seq v4 Ultra Low Input.

Findings and limits, study-wide: Weaker, the secondary response peaked sooner, at day 5 versus 15. CD4 and CD8 compartments shared a small share of clonotypes.

Worth noting for this clonotype: The antigen is unknown.

CDR1 and CDR2 from the germline V gene are LNHNV and YYDKDF (reference sequence). This CDR3 contains 15 residues. The ends were cut back, 2 bases at V and 0 bases at J, with 8 bases in the middle. One entry per CDR3 protein, called by TCRdb with MiXCR from the 5' RACE reads. The sample holds about 550,000 distinct CDR3 sequences, under 25% seen once. The sequence was obtained from a man aged 25 to 40 who received the YFV17D yellow fever vaccine. Sequencing was performed on PBMCs, taken 15 days after the yellow fever booster vaccination. The chain links TRBV15 to TRBJ2-1; TRBD1 might be the D (6 bases). CDR3 amino acids: CATSRQGSSYNEQFF. CDR3 bases: TGTGCCACCAGCAGACAGGGGAGCTCCTACAATGAGCAGTTCTTC.